The text below deals with one TCR beta chain. As yet, its antigen is unknown. The data originate from a study of cytomegalovirus exposure and HLA in healthy donors. In the study overall: An early data release held approximately 80 million unique TCRs from HLA-typed donors. Study-level points and caveats: The study recorded more than 150 TCR beta chains that were cytomegalovirus-associated.

V shed 4 bases and J shed 0 bases, with 15 bases lying between them. The germline V gene has CDR1 KGHSH and CDR2 LQKENI. This CDR3 is built from 16 residues. PCR amplification relied on 60 Vbeta primers (plus 13 Jbeta primers). The protocol was immunoSEQ multiplex PCR, while the TCRdb copy is restricted to in-frame clones and leaves out a portion. The table records 150,000 to 200,000 clones, roughly 70% of them present only once. The chain recombines TRBV18 with TRBJ1-2; D is undetermined. The sequence was collected from a male donor in good health and CMV-seronegative. The sample consisted of PBMCs. The CDR3 loop reads CASSLVERESNYGYTF. The CDR3 nucleotides read TGTGCCAGCTCACTCGTCGAACGGGAGTCTAACTATGGCTACACCTTC.